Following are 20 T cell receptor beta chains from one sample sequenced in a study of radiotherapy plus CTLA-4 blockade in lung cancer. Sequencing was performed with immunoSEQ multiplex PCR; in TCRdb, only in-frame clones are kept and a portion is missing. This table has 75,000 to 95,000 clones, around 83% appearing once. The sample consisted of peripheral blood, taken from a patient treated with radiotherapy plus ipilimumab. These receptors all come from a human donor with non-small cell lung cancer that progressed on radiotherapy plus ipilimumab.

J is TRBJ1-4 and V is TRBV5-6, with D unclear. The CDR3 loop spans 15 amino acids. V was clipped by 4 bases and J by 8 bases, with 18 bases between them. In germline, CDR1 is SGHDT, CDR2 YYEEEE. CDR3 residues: CASSPEAAGGEKLFF. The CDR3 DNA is TGTGCCAGCAGCCCGGAGGCTGCGGGAGGGGAAAAACTGTTTTTT.

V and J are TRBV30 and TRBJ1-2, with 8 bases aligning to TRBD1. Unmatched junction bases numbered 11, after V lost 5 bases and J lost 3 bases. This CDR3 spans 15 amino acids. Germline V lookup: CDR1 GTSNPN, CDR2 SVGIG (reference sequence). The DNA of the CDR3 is TGTGCCTGGCGAAGAGACAGGGGAGTGGACTATGGCTACACCTTC. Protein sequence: CAWRRDRGVDYGYTF.

CDR3 loop: CASTPPYPQGTDTQYF. The DNA for the CDR3 is TGTGCCAGCACCCCCCCCTACCCTCAGGGCACAGATACGCAGTATTTT. The V and J genes are TRBV11-2 and TRBJ2-3; no reliable D call. V dropped 7 bases and J dropped 1 base, with 18 bases sitting between them. The germline gives CDR1 SGHAT, CDR2 FQNNGV. The CDR3 totals 16 residues.

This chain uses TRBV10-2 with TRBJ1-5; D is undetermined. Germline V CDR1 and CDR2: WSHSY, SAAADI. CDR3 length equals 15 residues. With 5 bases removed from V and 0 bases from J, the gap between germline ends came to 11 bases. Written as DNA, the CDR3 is TGCGCCAGCAGTAAAGACACCAATAGCAATCAGCCCCAGCATTTT. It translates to CASSKDTNSNQPQHF.

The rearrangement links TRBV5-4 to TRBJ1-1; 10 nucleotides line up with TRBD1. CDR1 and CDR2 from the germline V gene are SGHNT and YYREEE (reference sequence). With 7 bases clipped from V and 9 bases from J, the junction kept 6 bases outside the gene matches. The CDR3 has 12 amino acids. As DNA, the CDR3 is TGTGCCAGCTCCCAGGACAGGGGGAAAGCTTTCTTT. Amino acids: CASSQDRGKAFF.

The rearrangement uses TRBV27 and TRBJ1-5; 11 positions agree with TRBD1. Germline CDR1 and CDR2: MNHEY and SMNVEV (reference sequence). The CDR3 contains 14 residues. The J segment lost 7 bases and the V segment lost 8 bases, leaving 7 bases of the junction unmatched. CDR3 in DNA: TGTGCCAGCGGGAGGACAGGGGGCTTCCAGCCCCAGCATTTT. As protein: CASGRTGGFQPQHF.

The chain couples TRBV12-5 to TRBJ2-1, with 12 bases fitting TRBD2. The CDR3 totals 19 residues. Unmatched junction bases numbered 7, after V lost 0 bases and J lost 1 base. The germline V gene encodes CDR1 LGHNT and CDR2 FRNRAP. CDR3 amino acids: CASGLVPTSGRLSYNEQFF. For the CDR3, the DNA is TGTGCTAGTGGTTTGGTCCCAACTAGCGGGAGGCTTTCCTACAATGAGCAGTTCTTC.

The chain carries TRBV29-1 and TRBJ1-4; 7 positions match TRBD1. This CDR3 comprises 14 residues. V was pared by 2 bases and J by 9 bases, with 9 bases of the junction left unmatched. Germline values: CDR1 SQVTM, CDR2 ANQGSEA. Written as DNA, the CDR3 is TGCAGCGTTGAAACTTGGAGGGGGCCTAAAAAACTGTTTTTT. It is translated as CSVETWRGPKKLFF.

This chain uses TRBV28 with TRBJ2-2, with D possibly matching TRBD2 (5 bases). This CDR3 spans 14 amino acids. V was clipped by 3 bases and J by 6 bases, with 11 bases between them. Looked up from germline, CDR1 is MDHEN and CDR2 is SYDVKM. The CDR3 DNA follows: TGTGCCAGCAGTTTGCCCGGGATAGCCGGGGAGCTGTTTTTT. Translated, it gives CASSLPGIAGELFF.

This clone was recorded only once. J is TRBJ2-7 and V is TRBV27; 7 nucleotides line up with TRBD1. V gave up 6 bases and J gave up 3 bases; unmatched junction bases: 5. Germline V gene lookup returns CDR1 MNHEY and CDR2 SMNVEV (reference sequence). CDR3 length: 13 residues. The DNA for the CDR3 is TGTGCCAGCAGCCCCGACAGGGTCTACGAGCAGTACTTC. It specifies CASSPDRVYEQYF.

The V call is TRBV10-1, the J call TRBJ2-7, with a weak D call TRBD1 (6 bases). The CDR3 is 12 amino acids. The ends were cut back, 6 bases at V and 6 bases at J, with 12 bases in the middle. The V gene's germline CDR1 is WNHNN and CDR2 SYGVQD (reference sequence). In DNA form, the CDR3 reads TGCGCCAGCAGAGATTTCAGGGGCGAGCAGTACTTC. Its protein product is CASRDFRGEQYF.

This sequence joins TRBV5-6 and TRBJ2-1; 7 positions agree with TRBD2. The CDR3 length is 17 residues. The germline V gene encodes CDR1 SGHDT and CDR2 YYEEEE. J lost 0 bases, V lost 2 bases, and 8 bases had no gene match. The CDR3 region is CASSFLGEGSSYNEQFF. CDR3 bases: TGTGCCAGCAGCTTTCTAGGGGAGGGGAGCTCCTACAATGAGCAGTTCTTC.

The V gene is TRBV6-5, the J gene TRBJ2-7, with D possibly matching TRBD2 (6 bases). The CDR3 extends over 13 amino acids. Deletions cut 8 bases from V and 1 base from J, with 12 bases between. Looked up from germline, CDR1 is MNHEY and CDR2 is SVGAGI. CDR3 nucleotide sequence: TGTGCCAGCCGCAGTGGGGGGTCCTACGAGCAGTACTTC. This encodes CASRSGGSYEQYF.

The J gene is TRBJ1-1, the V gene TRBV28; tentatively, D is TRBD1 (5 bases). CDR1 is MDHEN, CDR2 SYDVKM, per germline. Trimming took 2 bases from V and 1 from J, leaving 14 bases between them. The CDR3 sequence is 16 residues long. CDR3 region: CASSLSYGAQNTEAFF. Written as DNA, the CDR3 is TGTGCCAGCAGTTTAAGCTACGGGGCCCAGAACACTGAAGCTTTCTTT.

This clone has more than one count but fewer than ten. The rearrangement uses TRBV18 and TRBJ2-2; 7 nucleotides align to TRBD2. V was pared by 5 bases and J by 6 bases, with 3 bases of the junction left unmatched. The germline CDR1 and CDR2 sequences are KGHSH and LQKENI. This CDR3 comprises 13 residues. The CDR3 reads CASSGLAAGELFF. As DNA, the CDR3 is TGTGCCAGCTCAGGGCTAGCGGCCGGGGAGCTGTTTTTT.

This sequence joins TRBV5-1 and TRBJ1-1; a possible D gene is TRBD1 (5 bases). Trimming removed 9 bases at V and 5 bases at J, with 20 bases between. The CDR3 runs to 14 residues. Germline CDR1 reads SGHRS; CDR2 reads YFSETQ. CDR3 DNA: TGCGCCACCAAAGTTACGGGGGGGAATACTGAAGCTTTCTTT. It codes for CATKVTGGNTEAFF.

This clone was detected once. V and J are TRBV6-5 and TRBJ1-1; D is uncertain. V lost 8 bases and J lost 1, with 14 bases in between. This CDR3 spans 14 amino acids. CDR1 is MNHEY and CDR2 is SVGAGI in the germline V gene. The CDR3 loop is CASLTGNQNTEAFF. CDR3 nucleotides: TGTGCCAGCCTGACCGGGAACCAGAACACTGAAGCTTTCTTT.

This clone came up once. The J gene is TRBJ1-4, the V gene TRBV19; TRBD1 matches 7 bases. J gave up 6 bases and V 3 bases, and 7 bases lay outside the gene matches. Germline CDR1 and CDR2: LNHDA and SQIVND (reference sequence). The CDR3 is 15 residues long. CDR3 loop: CASSITGELYEKLFF. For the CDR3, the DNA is TGTGCCAGTAGTATTACAGGGGAACTGTATGAAAAACTGTTTTTT.

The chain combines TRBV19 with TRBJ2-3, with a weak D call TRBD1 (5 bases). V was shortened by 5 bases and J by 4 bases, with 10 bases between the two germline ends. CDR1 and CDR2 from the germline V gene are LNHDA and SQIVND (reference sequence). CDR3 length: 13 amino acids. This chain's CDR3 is CASSPRQSDTQYF. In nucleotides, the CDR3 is TGTGCCAGTAGTCCCCGACAGTCAGATACGCAGTATTTT. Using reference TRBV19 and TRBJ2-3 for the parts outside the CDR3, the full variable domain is DGGITQSPKYLFRKEGQNVTLSCEQNLNHDAMYWYRQDPGQGLRLIYYSQIVNDFQKGDIAEGYSVSREKKESFPLTVTSAQKNPTAFYLCASSPRQSDTQYFGPGTRLTVL.

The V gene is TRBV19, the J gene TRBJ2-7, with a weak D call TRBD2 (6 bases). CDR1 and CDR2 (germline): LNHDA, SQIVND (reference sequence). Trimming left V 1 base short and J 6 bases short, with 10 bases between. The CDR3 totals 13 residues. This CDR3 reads CASSIGAGGEQYV. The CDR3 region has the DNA TGTGCCAGTAGTATAGGGGCCGGGGGCGAGCAGTACGTC.